This T cell receptor (beta chain) originates from a study of blood T cell repertoires in COVID-19. Across the whole study: The samples span acute and convalescent COVID-19 from the United States, Italy and Spain. The cDNA or gDNA used as material had been derived from T cells, B-cell-depleted T cells, or PBMCs.

Source study methods: Estimation of nucleated cell counts relied on the amplification of reference gene primers. Profiling relied on immunoSEQ multiplex PCR, and the TCRdb table lists in-frame clones only, not all of them. The D gene and trimming were derived from the DNA, and the V and J assignments and clone size from that table. The sample yields almost 300,000 clones, 70% to 90% seen once. The clonotype comes from a man aged 70 or older with acute or convalescent COVID-19. Sequenced: peripheral blood.

The CDR3 sequence: CASSSDRNNYGYTF. CDR3 nucleotides: TGTGCCAGCAGCTCGGACAGGAACAACTATGGCTACACCTTC. The V gene is TRBV7-2, the J gene TRBJ1-2, with 7 bases matching TRBD1. Germline-derived CDR1 and CDR2 are SGHTA and FQGNSA. This CDR3 comprises 14 residues. J lost 2 bases, V lost 4 bases, and 4 bases had no gene match.